Here is one TCR beta chain with its context. Clones were read by immunoSEQ multiplex PCR, and TCRdb kept only the in-frame ones, dropping some. The table shows 35,000 to 45,000 clones, with roughly nine tenths occurring only once. These data are taken from a study of T cell changes during pregnancy in multiple sclerosis. The CDR3 totals 15 residues. Germline lookup yields CDR1 LNHNV and CDR2 YYDKDF (reference sequence). J was trimmed by 11 bases and V by 0 bases; bases with no gene match: 6. The chain recombines TRBV15 with TRBJ1-5; 11 bases are a match to TRBD1. The sample consisted of CD4+ T cells from peripheral blood mononuclear cells, taken in the first trimester of pregnancy. This clonotype was sampled from a female donor with multiple sclerosis, enrolled in a pregnancy study. CDR3 amino acids: CATSRDRDRGLAQHF. In nucleotides, the CDR3 is TGTGCCACCAGCAGAGATCGGGACAGGGGGTTAGCCCAGCATTTT. The variable domain in full, completed from reference TRBV15 and TRBJ1-5, reads DAMVIQNPRYQVTQFGKPVTLSCSQTLNHNVMYWYQQKSSQAPKLLFHYYDKDFNNEADTPDNFQSRRPNTSFCFLDIRSPGLGDTAMYLCATSRDRDRGLAQHFGDGTRLSIL.